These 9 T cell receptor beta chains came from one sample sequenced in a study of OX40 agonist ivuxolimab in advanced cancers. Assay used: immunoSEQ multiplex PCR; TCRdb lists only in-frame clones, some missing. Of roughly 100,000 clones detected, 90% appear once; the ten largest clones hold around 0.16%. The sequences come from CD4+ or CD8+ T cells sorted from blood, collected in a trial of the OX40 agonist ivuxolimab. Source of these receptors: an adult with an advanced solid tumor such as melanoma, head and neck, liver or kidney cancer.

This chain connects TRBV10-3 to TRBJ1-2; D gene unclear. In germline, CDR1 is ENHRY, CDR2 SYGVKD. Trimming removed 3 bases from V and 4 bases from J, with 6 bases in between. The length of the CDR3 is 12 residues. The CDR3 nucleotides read TGTGCCATCAGTGAAAGTAGCTATGGCTACACCTTC. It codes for CAISESSYGYTF.

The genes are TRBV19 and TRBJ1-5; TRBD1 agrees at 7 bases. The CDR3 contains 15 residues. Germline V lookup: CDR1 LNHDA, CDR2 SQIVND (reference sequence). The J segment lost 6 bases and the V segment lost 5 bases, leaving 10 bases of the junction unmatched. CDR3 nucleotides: TGTGCCAGTAGTTCGACAGGGATTTTCGGTCAGCCCCAGCATTTT. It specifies CASSSTGIFGQPQHF.

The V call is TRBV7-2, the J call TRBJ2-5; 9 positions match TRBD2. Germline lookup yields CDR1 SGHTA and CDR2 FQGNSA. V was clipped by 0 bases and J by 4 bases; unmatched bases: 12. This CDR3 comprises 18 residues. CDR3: CASSLALRGGRVGETQYF. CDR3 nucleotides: TGTGCCAGCAGCTTAGCTCTGCGGGGGGGCCGGGTCGGAGAGACCCAGTACTTC.

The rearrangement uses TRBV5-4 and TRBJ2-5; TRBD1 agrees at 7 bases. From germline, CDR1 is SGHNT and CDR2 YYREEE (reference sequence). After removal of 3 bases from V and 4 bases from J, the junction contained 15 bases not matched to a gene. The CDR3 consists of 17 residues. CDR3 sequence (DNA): TGTGCCAGCAGCTCAGGACAGGTTCAGTTTGGCGGAGAGACCCAGTACTTC. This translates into CASSSGQVQFGGETQYF.

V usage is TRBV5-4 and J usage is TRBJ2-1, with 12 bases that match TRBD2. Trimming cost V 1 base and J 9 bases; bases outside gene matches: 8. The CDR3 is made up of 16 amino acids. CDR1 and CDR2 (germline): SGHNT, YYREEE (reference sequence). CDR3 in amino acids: CASSLKASGRGGEQFF. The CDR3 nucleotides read TGTGCCAGCAGCTTGAAGGCTAGCGGGAGGGGGGGTGAGCAGTTCTTC. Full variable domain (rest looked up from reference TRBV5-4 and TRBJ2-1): ETGVTQSPTHLIKTRGQQVTLRCSSQSGHNTVSWYQQALGQGPQFIFQYYREEENGRGNFPPRFSGLQFPNYSSELNVNALELDDSALYLCASSLKASGRGGEQFFGPGTRLTVL.

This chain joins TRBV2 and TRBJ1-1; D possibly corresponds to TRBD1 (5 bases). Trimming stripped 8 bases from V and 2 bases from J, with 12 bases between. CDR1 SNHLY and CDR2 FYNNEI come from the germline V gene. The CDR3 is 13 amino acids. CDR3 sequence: CASHSGSNTEAFF. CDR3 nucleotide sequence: TGTGCCAGCCATTCAGGGTCTAACACTGAAGCTTTCTTT.

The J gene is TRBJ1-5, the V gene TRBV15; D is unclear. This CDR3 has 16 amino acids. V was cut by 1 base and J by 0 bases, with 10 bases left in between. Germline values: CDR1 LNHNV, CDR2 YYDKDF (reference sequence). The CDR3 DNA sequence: TGTGCCACCAGCAGAGTGGCAGCCCATAGCAATCAGCCCCAGCATTTT. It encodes CATSRVAAHSNQPQHF.

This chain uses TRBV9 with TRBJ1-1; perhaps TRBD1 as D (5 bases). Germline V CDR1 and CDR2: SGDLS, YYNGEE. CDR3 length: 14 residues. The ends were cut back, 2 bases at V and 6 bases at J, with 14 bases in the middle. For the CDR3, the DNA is TGTGCCAGCAGCGTGCGGGGGGTTGACTCTGAAGCTTTCTTT. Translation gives CASSVRGVDSEAFF.

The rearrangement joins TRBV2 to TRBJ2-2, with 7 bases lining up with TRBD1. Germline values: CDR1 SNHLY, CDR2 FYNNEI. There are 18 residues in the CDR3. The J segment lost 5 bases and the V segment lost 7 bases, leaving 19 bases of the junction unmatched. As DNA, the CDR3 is TGTGCCAGCAACCGGGACAGTATAAGCCTAATGAATACCGGGGAGCTGTTTTTT. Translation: CASNRDSISLMNTGELFF.